This section outlines one T cell receptor (beta chain) sequence together with its context. Its antigen is undetermined. This record comes from a study of somatic mutations in cytotoxic T cells in rheumatoid arthritis. Whole-study context: After diagnosis, patient blood (30 ml EDTA) was drawn right away, before any treatment was given. Overall study findings and caveats: Within the rheumatoid arthritis patients, CD8+ clonality went up as age increased (Spearman r=0.49). The same was not true of the healthy controls.

This CDR3 contains 17 residues. The J segment lost 4 bases and the V segment lost 0 bases, leaving 6 bases of the junction unmatched. CDR1 SGHRS and CDR2 YFSETQ come from the germline V gene. Libraries were prepared by immunoSEQ multiplex PCR; TCRdb keeps only in-frame clonotypes and omits some of them. The table has over 8,000 clones, 60% to 80% seen once. The sequence derives from an adult with rheumatoid arthritis. The sample was CD8+ T cells sorted from blood. The rearrangement joins TRBV5-1 to TRBJ2-1; 11 bases match TRBD2. CDR3 sequence: CASSLGLAGTFYNEQFF. CDR3 in DNA: TGCGCCAGCAGCTTGGGACTAGCGGGGACCTTTTACAATGAGCAGTTCTTC.